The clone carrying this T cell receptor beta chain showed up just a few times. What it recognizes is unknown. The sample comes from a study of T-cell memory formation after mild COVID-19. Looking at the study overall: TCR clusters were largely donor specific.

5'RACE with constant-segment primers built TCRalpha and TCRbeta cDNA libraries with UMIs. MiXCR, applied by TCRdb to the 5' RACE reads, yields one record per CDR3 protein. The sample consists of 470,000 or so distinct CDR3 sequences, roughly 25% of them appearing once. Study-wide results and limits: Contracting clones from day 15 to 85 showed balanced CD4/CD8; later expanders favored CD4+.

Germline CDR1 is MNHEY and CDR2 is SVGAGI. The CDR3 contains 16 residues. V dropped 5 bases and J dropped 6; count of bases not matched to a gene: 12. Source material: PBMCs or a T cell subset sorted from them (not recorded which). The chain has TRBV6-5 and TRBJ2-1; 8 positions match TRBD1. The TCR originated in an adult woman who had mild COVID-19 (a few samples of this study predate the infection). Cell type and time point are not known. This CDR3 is CASSPRTGPLFNEQFF. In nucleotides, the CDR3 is TGTGCCAGCAGTCCGAGGACAGGGCCGCTATTCAATGAGCAGTTCTTC.